One and the same sample provided the 20 T cell receptor beta chains below, sequenced in a study of shared T cell receptors in the human thymus. The protocol was immunoSEQ multiplex PCR, while the TCRdb copy is restricted to in-frame clones and leaves out a portion. The sample contains 700,000 or so clones, 70% to 90% of which appear only once. The same specimen was also included in a second study, on human thymus T cells.

The sample comprised thymocytes. Receptors were obtained from a girl younger than two with a congenital heart defect.

The rearrangement uses TRBV7-8 and TRBJ2-3; 13 bases agree with TRBD2. Trimming cost V 6 bases and J 5 bases; bases outside gene matches: 5. CDR3 size: 15 residues. Germline loops: CDR1 SGHVS, CDR2 FQNEAQ. The CDR3 reads CASRGTSGAVDTQYF. CDR3 coding DNA: TGTGCCAGCAGAGGGACTAGCGGGGCCGTAGATACGCAGTATTTT.

With regard to this clone: Different DNA sequences within this sample yield the same CDR3. V gene TRBV27 combines with J gene TRBJ1-4; weak D call: TRBD1 (5 bases). The CDR3 covers 15 residues. Germline loops: CDR1 MNHEY, CDR2 SMNVEV (reference sequence). Trimming cost V 0 bases and J 6 bases, with 11 bases left between them. The CDR3 DNA follows: TGTGCCAGCAGTTTATCTCAGGGTGCGGATGAAAAACTGTTTTTT. Protein: CASSLSQGADEKLFF.

The rearrangement uses TRBV4-1 and TRBJ1-1, with D maybe TRBD1 (6 bases). The CDR3 has 16 residues. Trimming cost V 0 bases and J 6 bases, with 17 bases left between them. Per germline, CDR1 MGHRA and CDR2 YSYEKL. In DNA, the CDR3 is TGCGCCAGCAGCCAAGACATGGCCCAGACAGGACCTGAAGCTTTCTTT. Its translation is CASSQDMAQTGPEAFF.

The chain carries TRBV6-5 and TRBJ1-6; 10 nucleotides align to TRBD1. With V trimmed by 6 bases and J by 9 bases, 5 bases remained unmatched. Germline V gene data show CDR1 as MNHEY and CDR2 as SVGAGI. There are 14 residues in the CDR3. CDR3 region: CASRPDRGLSPLHF. The DNA of the CDR3 is TGTGCCAGCAGACCCGACAGGGGGCTTTCACCCCTCCACTTT.

This sequence joins TRBV6-5 and TRBJ1-6, with D unresolved. Germline V gene lookup returns CDR1 MNHEY and CDR2 SVGAGI. This CDR3 is 14 amino acids long. V lost 2 bases and J lost 10, with 12 bases in between. Here the CDR3 reads CASSYHGKGSPLHF. CDR3 sequence (DNA): TGTGCCAGCAGTTACCACGGGAAAGGGTCACCCCTCCACTTT.

This chain links TRBV5-8 with TRBJ2-7; no reliable D call. Germline assignment: CDR1 SGHTS and CDR2 YDEGEE. Trimming shortened V by 2 bases and J by 2 bases, and 11 bases separated the two germline ends. The CDR3 is 14 amino acids. CDR3 amino acids: CASSLAGLTYEQYF. The CDR3 DNA reads TGTGCCAGCAGCTTAGCAGGCTTGACCTACGAGCAGTACTTC.

This rearrangement joins TRBV2 to TRBJ1-5; the D gene is possibly TRBD1 (6 bases). This CDR3 has 18 residues. V dropped 5 bases and J dropped 4 bases, with 24 bases sitting between them. CDR1 and CDR2 (germline): SNHLY, FYNNEI. Here the CDR3 reads CASSILTRKDSQNQPQHF. CDR3 bases: TGTGCCAGCAGTATTCTCACCCGGAAGGACAGTCAAAATCAGCCCCAGCATTTT.

The gene calls are TRBV14 and TRBJ2-1, with D possibly being TRBD2 (6 bases). This CDR3 comprises 19 residues. Germline lookup yields CDR1 SGHDN and CDR2 FVKESK. With 3 bases removed from V and 2 bases from J, the gap between germline ends came to 23 bases. Here the CDR3 DNA reads TGTGCCAGCAGCCAGCCCGGGACTCCTCGAGTTAGGACCTACAATGAGCAGTTCTTC. Residues: CASSQPGTPRVRTYNEQFF.

The CDR3: CATSRVSGHYGYTF. CDR3 coding DNA: TGTGCCACCAGCAGAGTGTCAGGGCACTATGGCTACACCTTC. The V call is TRBV15, the J call TRBJ1-2, with D possibly matching TRBD1 (5 bases). Germline assignment: CDR1 LNHNV and CDR2 YYDKDF (reference sequence). CDR3 length: 14 amino acids. Between the trimmed V and J ends, which lost 1 base and 3 bases, there was a span of 9 bases.

V is TRBV2 and J is TRBJ2-5, with D perhaps TRBD1 (7 bases). The V and J ends lost 6 bases and 5 bases respectively, with 19 bases between them. Looked up from germline, CDR1 is SNHLY and CDR2 is FYNNEI. The CDR3 is 15 residues long. The CDR3 nucleotides read TGTGCCAGCAGCGTGTTCAGGGGGGCCTGGGAGACCCAGTACTTC. Its protein product is CASSVFRGAWETQYF.

This chain connects TRBV10-3 to TRBJ2-5; D not resolved. CDR1 and CDR2 from the germline V gene are ENHRY and SYGVKD. V was clipped by 4 bases and J by 4 bases, with 10 bases between them. The CDR3 totals 13 residues. CDR3 sequence: CAISVQAIETQYF. CDR3 nucleotides: TGTGCCATCAGTGTGCAGGCTATAGAGACCCAGTACTTC.

This clone was observed a single time. The rearrangement joins TRBV19 to TRBJ1-3; D not certain. This CDR3 spans 19 amino acids. Trimming took off 5 bases at V and 0 bases at J, with 23 bases between the two ends. Germline CDR1 and CDR2: LNHDA and SQIVND (reference sequence). DNA for the CDR3: TGTGCCAGTAGTCTGTTTTCCGGGAGGAGAGAGAACTCTGGAAACACCATATATTTT. Residues: CASSLFSGRRENSGNTIYF.

This rearrangement joins TRBV15 to TRBJ2-3; D possibly corresponds to TRBD1 (5 bases). Deletions cut 0 bases from V and 4 bases from J, with 17 bases between. This CDR3 is built from 17 residues. The V gene's germline CDR1 is LNHNV and CDR2 YYDKDF (reference sequence). The CDR3 DNA is TGTGCCACCAGCAGAGATCAGGGCTTACTCAGAGCAGATACGCAGTATTTT. It yields the protein CATSRDQGLLRADTQYF.

This clone was counted a single time. This chain connects TRBV5-1 to TRBJ2-1; 7 bases fit TRBD2. Germline CDR1 reads SGHRS; CDR2 reads YFSETQ. The CDR3 contains 12 residues. The ends lost 4 bases at V and 13 bases at J; junction bases unmatched: 8. CDR3 bases: TGCGCCAGCAGCGTCAACCTAGCGGATCAGTTCTTC. Its translation is CASSVNLADQFF.

The V call is TRBV19, the J call TRBJ1-5; maybe TRBD1 (6 bases). Germline V gene data show CDR1 as LNHDA and CDR2 as SQIVND (reference sequence). V lost 6 bases to trimming and J lost 4 bases, with 22 bases between them. The CDR3 length is 17 residues. CDR3 protein: CASSSVGGMVGNQPQHF. CDR3 sequence (DNA): TGTGCCAGTAGCTCCGTAGGGGGAATGGTCGGGAATCAGCCCCAGCATTTT. Full variable domain (remainder filled in from reference TRBV19 and TRBJ1-5): DGGITQSPKYLFRKEGQNVTLSCEQNLNHDAMYWYRQDPGQGLRLIYYSQIVNDFQKGDIAEGYSVSREKKESFPLTVTSAQKNPTAFYLCASSSVGGMVGNQPQHFGDGTRLSIL.

There are a few counts of this clone. The genes are TRBV29-1 and TRBJ2-1, with D perhaps TRBD2 (6 bases). This CDR3 has 10 residues. Per the germline V gene, CDR1 is SQVTM and CDR2 is ANQGSEA. V lost 3 bases and J lost 13, with 10 bases in between. CDR3 sequence: CSVEGGRQFF. CDR3 DNA: TGCAGCGTTGAGGGGGGTCGACAGTTCTTC.

The rearrangement uses TRBV6-1 and TRBJ1-2; the D is unclear. V was trimmed by 8 bases and J by 8 bases, leaving 18 bases between them. The CDR3 spans 13 residues. In germline, CDR1 is MNHNS, CDR2 SASEGT. The CDR3 loop is CASRPLYEEGYTF. Here the CDR3 DNA reads TGTGCCAGCCGCCCGCTCTACGAGGAAGGCTACACCTTC.

The rearrangement uses TRBV6-6 and TRBJ1-4, with D unclear. Germline CDR1 reads MNHNY; CDR2 reads SVGAGI (reference sequence). V was cut by 8 bases and J by 6 bases, with 13 bases left in between. The CDR3 is made up of 13 amino acids. The CDR3 region is CASVLGRDEKLFF. CDR3 bases: TGTGCCAGCGTTCTGGGGAGGGATGAAAAACTGTTTTTT.

The chain is built from TRBV27 and TRBJ2-1, with 14 bases matching TRBD2. The V and J ends lost 6 bases and 6 bases, in that order; junction bases with no gene match: 7. The CDR3 sequence is 16 residues long. Germline CDR1 and CDR2: MNHEY and SMNVEV (reference sequence). CDR3: CASRLTGTSGGNEQFF. The CDR3 DNA reads TGTGCCAGCAGGCTTACCGGGACTAGCGGGGGCAATGAGCAGTTCTTC.

The chain combines TRBV6-6 with TRBJ1-4; possibly TRBD1 for D (5 bases). V lost 6 bases, J lost 6 bases, and 11 bases lay in between. CDR3 length equals 13 residues. Germline V gives CDR1 MNHNY, CDR2 SVGAGI (reference sequence). Here the CDR3 DNA reads TGTGCCAGCAGCGGTAGGGGTGATGAAAAACTGTTTTTT. Amino acids: CASSGRGDEKLFF.